This T cell receptor (beta chain) came from a study of Ad26.COV2.S vaccination and SARS-CoV-2 variants. Here immunoSEQ multiplex PCR was the method, and the copy in TCRdb shows in-frame clones only, minus some. The sample lists approximately 350,000 clones; 83% were seen once. The sample's treatment: around 19 received Ad26.COV2.S at low or high dose, single or two shots; a few received placebo; per-sample allocation not given. The samples were gathered on day 63 after the first injection of vaccine or placebo. This CDR3 has 15 amino acids. The V gene lost 8 bases and the J gene lost 4 bases, with 20 bases spanning the gap. Looked up from germline, CDR1 is MNHEY and CDR2 is SVGAGI. This clone was detected only a few times.

This TCR was sampled from a person aged 18-65 years who received the Ad26.COV2.S COVID-19 vaccine or a placebo. The chain employs TRBV6-5 and TRBJ1-2; D is possibly TRBD1 (6 bases). The input for sequencing was peripheral blood, taken in a trial of Ad26.COV2.S vaccine versus placebo. This chain's CDR3 is CASCPTGRLIYGYTF. CDR3 coding DNA: TGTGCCAGCTGCCCCACAGGGCGGCTTATCTATGGCTACACCTTC.